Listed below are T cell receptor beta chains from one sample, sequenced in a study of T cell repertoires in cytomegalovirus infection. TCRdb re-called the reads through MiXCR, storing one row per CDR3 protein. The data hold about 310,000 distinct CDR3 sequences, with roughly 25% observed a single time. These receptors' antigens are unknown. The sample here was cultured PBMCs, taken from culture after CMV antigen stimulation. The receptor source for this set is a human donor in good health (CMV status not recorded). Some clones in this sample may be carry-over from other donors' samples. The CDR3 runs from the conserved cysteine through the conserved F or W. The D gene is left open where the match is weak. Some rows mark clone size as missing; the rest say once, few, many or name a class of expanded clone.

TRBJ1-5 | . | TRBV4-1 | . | TGCGCCAGCAGCCAACCCAACGGGCTGTTAAGCAATCAGCCCCAGCATTTT | CASSQPNGLLSNQPQHF
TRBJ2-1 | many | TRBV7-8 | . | TGTGCCAGCACGGCCATTGATTATTCCAATGAGCAGTTCTTC | CASTAIDYSNEQFF
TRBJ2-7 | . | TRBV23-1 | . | TGCGCCAGCAGTCAATTGATTTATGGGCTCCGCTCCTACGAGCAGTACTTC | CASSQLIYGLRSYEQYF
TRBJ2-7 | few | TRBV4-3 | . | TGCGCCAGCAGCCAAGAAACTGGCATGCGCTACGAGCAGTACTTC | CASSQETGMRYEQYF
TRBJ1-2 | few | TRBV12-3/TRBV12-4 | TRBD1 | TGTGCCAGCACCGATAACAGGGGAGACTATGGCTACACCTTC | CASTDNRGDYGYTF
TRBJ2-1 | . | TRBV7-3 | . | TGTGCCAGCAGCTTTCCCCCCTCGGGAGACCTCCTAACCGATGAGCAGTTCTTC | CASSFPPSGDLLTDEQFF
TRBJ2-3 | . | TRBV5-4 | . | TGTGCCAGCAGCCCTAGGCCCGCCCCAGATACGCAGTATTTT | CASSPRPAPDTQYF
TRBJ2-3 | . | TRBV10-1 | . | TGCGCCAGCAGTGTTGAGATAGGAGGTGCGGATACGCAGTATTTT | CASSVEIGGADTQYF
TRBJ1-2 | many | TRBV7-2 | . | TGTGCCAGCAGCCCCCGCGCGACGAATTGGGGGCGCGGCTATGGCTACACCTTC | CASSPRATNWGRGYGYTF
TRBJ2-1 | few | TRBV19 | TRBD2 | TGTGCCAGTAGTATAGGGGCGGGAGGGTTTGCGTATGAGCAGTTCTTC | CASSIGAGGFAYEQFF
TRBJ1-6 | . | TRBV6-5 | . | TGTGCCAGCAGTTCCTACGCGGGGGTAAGGAATTCACCCCTCCACTTT | CASSSYAGVRNSPLHF
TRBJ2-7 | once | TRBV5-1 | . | TGCGCCAGCAGCTTCTCCGGACTGGCCTCCTACGAGCAGTACTTC | CASSFSGLASYEQYF
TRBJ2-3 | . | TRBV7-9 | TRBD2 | TGTGCCCGCAGCATAGGTGCTAGCGGGAGTTTCACAGATACGCAGTATTTT | CARSIGASGSFTDTQYF
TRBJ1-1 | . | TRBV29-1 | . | TGCAGCGGGGCGAGACAGGCTTTAAGGGAAGCTTTCTTT | CSGARQALREAFF
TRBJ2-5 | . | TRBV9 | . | TGTGCCAGCAGTGATGGAGTTGGGGAAGAGACCCAGTACTTC | CASSDGVGEETQYF
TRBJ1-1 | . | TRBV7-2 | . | TGTGCCAGCAGCCCCAGGACAGACACTGAAGCTTTCTTT | CASSPRTDTEAFF
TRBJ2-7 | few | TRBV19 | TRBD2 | TGTGCCAGTAGAGGAACGGGAGGTTACGAGCAGTACTTC | CASRGTGGYEQYF
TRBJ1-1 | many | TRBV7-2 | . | TGTGCCAGCAGCTCCTCAGGGAACACTGAAGCTTTCTTT | CASSSSGNTEAFF
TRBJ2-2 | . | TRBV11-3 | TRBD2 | TGTGCCAGCAGCCCAGGACTAGCGGGAGTGCCCGGGGAGCTGTTTTTT | CASSPGLAGVPGELFF
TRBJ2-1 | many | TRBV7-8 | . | TGTGCCAGCAGCTTAGCCGGGGGAGTCGCCTACAATGAGCAGTTCTTC | CASSLAGGVAYNEQFF
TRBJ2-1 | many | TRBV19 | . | TGTGCCAGTAGTATAGGGGGCAATGAGCAGTTCTTC | CASSIGGNEQFF
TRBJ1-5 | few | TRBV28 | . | TGTGCCACCGGGAAGGTAAATCAGCCCCAGCATTTT | CATGKVNQPQHF
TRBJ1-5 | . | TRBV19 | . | TGTGCCAGTAGTAGCGTCTCTTTTAGGCCCCAGCATTTT | CASSSVSFRPQHF
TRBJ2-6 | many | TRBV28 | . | TGTGCCAGCGGCGGGGACTTGATATCTGGGGCCAACGTCCTGACTTTC | CASGGDLISGANVLTF
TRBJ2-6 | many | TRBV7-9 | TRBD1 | TGTGCCAGCAGACCCCGACAGGGGTCTGGGGCCAACGTCCTGACTTTC | CASRPRQGSGANVLTF
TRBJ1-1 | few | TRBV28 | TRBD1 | TGTGCCAGCAGGGGGGAGGGACAGGCTGAAGCTTTCTTT | CASRGEGQAEAFF
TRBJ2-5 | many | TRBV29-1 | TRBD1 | TGCAGCGTTGTTCCCCGACAGGGGCGGGGCGAGACCCAGTACTTC | CSVVPRQGRGETQYF
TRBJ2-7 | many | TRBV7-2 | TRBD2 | TGTGCCAGCAGACGAAGCGCGGGAGGCTCCTACGAGCAGTACTTC | CASRRSAGGSYEQYF
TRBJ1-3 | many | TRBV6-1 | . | TGTGCCAGCAGTGAACTTGGGACGACCGGAAACACCATATATTTT | CASSELGTTGNTIYF
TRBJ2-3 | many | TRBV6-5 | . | TGTGCCAGCAGTTACTCGGTGGGGGGCACAGATACGCAGTATTTT | CASSYSVGGTDTQYF
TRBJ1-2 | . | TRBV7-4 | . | TGTGCCAGCAGCTTAGGTGGGGACACCGCTAACTATGGCTACACCTTC | CASSLGGDTANYGYTF
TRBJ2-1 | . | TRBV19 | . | TGTGCCAGTAGTAATCGGTGGGCGGAGGTTACCAATGAGCAGTTCTTC | CASSNRWAEVTNEQFF
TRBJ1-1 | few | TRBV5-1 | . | TGCGCCAGCAGGATGACAGGCCCAGCTGAAGCTTTCTTT | CASRMTGPAEAFF
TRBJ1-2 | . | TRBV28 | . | TGTGCCAGCAGTTACGACCGAACGTTGGGCTACACCTTC | CASSYDRTLGYTF
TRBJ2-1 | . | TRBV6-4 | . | TGTGCCAGCAGTCCCGGACCACTCTTC | CASSPGPLF
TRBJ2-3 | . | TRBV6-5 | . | TGTGCCAGCACCAGAGGGGGGGGAGGCACAGATACGCAGTATTTT | CASTRGGGGTDTQYF
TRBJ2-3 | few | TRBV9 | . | TGTGCCAGCAACAGGGTCACCACAGATACGCAGTATTTT | CASNRVTTDTQYF
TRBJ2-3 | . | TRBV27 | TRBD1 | TGTGCCAGCAGTGAGACAGGGTTGGCTACGCAGTATTTT | CASSETGLATQYF
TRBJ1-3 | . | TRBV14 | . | TGTGCCAGCAGCCAAGATCGCGTCGGCTCCATATATTTT | CASSQDRVGSIYF
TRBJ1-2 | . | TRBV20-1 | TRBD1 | TGCAGTGCTAGAGAGACAGGGGGTGGCTACACCTTC | CSARETGGGYTF
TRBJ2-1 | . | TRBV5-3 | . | TGTGCCAGCAGCCGGGCGGTGAGCTCCTACAATGAGCAGTTCTTC | CASSRAVSSYNEQFF
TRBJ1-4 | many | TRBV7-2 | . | TGTGCCAGCAGCCTCTACACCGAAAAACTGTTTTTT | CASSLYTEKLFF
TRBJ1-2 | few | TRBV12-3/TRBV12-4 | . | TGTGCCAGCAGTTCGCAGCAAGGGAGCTATGGCTACACCTTC | CASSSQQGSYGYTF
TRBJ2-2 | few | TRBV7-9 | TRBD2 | TGTGCCAGCAGCAGAGGACTAGCGGGAGCCACCGGGGAGCTGTTTTTT | CASSRGLAGATGELFF
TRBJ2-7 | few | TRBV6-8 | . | TGTGCCAGCAGTTACTCGGGGCGTACCGCCCACAAAGGTTCCGAGCAGTACTTC | CASSYSGRTAHKGSEQYF
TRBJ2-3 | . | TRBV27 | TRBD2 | TGTGCCAGCAGTACCCTCTCAGCGGGGTTCGTCCCCACAGATACGCAGTATTTT | CASSTLSAGFVPTDTQYF
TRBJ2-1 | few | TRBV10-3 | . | TGTGCCATCAACTCGGCGGATTACAATGAGCAGTTCTTC | CAINSADYNEQFF
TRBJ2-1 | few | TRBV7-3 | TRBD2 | TGTGCCAGCAGCCCAATACTAGCGGTGAGCTCCTACAATGAGCAGTTCTTC | CASSPILAVSSYNEQFF
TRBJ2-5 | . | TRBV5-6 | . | TGTGCCAGCAGCTCCCCCCCGCCTAGCCAAGAGACCCAGTACTTC | CASSSPPPSQETQYF
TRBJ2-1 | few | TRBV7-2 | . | TGTGCCAGCCTACCGGCCATTCAGGGCAATGAGCAGTTCTTC | CASLPAIQGNEQFF
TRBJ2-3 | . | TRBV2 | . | TGTGCCAGCAGTGAATTGGATACGCAGTATTTT | CASSELDTQYF
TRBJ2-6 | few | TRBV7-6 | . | TGTGCCAGCACCCCGGGCTCTGGGGCCAACGTCCTGACTTTC | CASTPGSGANVLTF